The rows below give T cell receptor beta chains drawn from one sample of a study of T-cell reconstitution after alpha-beta-depleted transplantation in children. TCRdb re-derived calls from the PCR reads in MiXCR, one entry per CDR3 protein. The data contain hundreds of thousands of distinct CDR3 sequences, roughly 13% of them singletons. Sequencing used PBMCs, mostly from graft donor cells, obtained 360 days after TCRalphabeta/CD19-depleted stem cell transplant. The receptors were gathered from a male patient aged 5 to 17 who had a stem cell transplant for acute myeloid leukemia, so the T cells may come from the graft donor. CDR3s include the opening cysteine and the closing phenylalanine or tryptophan. The D gene is left open where the match is weak. Rows may omit the clone size; those that give it use once, few, many or a size class.

v_gene	d_gene	j_gene	abundance	CDR3aa	CDR3nt
TRBV20-1	NA	TRBJ2-5	few	CSARRQTQYF	TGCAGTGCGAGGAGACAAACCCAGTACTTC
TRBV5-1	TRBD1	TRBJ2-3	few	CASSRGGQGKTDTQYF	TGCGCCAGCAGCCGGGGGGGACAGGGGAAGACAGATACGCAGTATTTT
TRBV7-9	NA	TRBJ2-7	NA	CASRVKAGEQYF	TGTGCCAGCAGGGTTAAGGCTGGCGAGCAGTACTTC
TRBV28	NA	TRBJ2-2	NA	CASMVGEITGELFF	TGTGCCAGCATGGTAGGGGAAATCACCGGGGAGCTGTTTTTT
TRBV5-1	TRBD2	TRBJ2-7	NA	CASSWGLAGGFYEQYF	TGCGCCAGCAGCTGGGGACTAGCGGGAGGGTTCTACGAGCAGTACTTC
TRBV4-2	NA	TRBJ2-7	NA	CASSQDATGQLSYEQYF	TGTGCCAGCAGCCAAGACGCTACGGGGCAGCTCTCCTACGAGCAGTACTTC
TRBV25-1	NA	TRBJ2-3	NA	CASSDIGLADTQYF	TGTGCCAGCAGTGATATAGGGTTGGCAGATACGCAGTATTTT
TRBV5-1	TRBD1	TRBJ2-7	few	CASTRQGMPYEQYF	TGCGCCAGCACCCGACAGGGAATGCCCTACGAGCAGTACTTC
TRBV2	NA	TRBJ1-5	few	CASSRQGSGNQPQHF	TGTGCCAGCAGTCGCCAGGGGTCGGGCAATCAGCCCCAGCATTTT
TRBV11-2	NA	TRBJ2-7	NA	CASSLGGLTGGFRYEQYF	TGTGCCAGCAGCTTAGGAGGGCTAACGGGGGGCTTTCGGTACGAGCAGTACTTC
TRBV4-2	TRBD2	TRBJ2-5	few	CASSQDSSGSWGETQYF	TGTGCCAGCAGCCAAGATTCTAGCGGTTCCTGGGGGGAGACCCAGTACTTC
TRBV20-1	TRBD2	TRBJ2-3	many	CSAVAGATDTQYF	TGCAGTGCTGTAGCGGGAGCAACAGATACGCAGTATTTT
TRBV28	NA	TRBJ1-5	NA	CASSIRGGLSNQPQHF	TGTGCCAGCAGCATTCGGGGGGGCCTTAGCAATCAGCCCCAGCATTTT
TRBV5-6	NA	TRBJ2-7	many	CASSWDKGSYEQYF	TGTGCCAGCAGCTGGGACAAGGGGTCCTACGAGCAGTACTTC
TRBV20-1	NA	TRBJ1-1	few	CSARGFGTRSTEAFF	TGCAGTGCTAGAGGTTTCGGGACGCGGAGCACTGAAGCTTTCTTT
TRBV7-8	NA	TRBJ2-5	NA	CASSAPTRGRETQYF	TGTGCCAGCAGCGCACCGACTAGGGGGCGGGAGACCCAGTACTTC
TRBV30	NA	TRBJ1-3	few	CAWSVNLWTTGERRGNTIYF	TGTGCCTGGAGTGTAAATCTGTGGACAACCGGGGAGAGGAGAGGAAACACCATATATTTT
TRBV5-4	TRBD2	TRBJ2-3	many	CASSRTSGSFTDTQYF	TGTGCCAGCAGCAGGACTAGCGGGAGTTTCACAGATACGCAGTATTTT
TRBV5-6	TRBD1	TRBJ2-5	NA	CASSNPQDRVEETQYF	TGTGCCAGCAGCAATCCCCAGGACAGGGTGGAAGAGACCCAGTACTTC
TRBV6-2/TRBV6-3	TRBD1	TRBJ2-7	many	CASSYRTGGDYEQYF	TGTGCCAGCAGTTATCGGACAGGGGGAGACTACGAGCAGTACTTC
TRBV3-1	TRBD2	TRBJ2-1	few	CASSQFAGGLYNEQFF	TGTGCCAGCAGCCAGTTCGCGGGAGGGCTGTACAATGAGCAGTTCTTC
TRBV12-3/TRBV12-4	NA	TRBJ1-2	few	CASTLDSYYGYTF	TGTGCCAGCACCCTGGACAGCTACTATGGCTACACCTTC
TRBV20-1	TRBD2	TRBJ2-1	few	CSARPLAGVYNEQFF	TGCAGTGCTAGACCCCTAGCGGGAGTCTACAATGAGCAGTTCTTC
TRBV9	NA	TRBJ1-1	few	CASSVGGGDTEAFF	TGTGCCAGCAGCGTAGGGGGGGGAGACACTGAAGCTTTCTTT
TRBV18	TRBD1	TRBJ2-7	few	CASSPLPGDRVHEQYF	TGTGCCAGCTCACCACTGCCCGGGGACAGGGTCCACGAGCAGTACTTC
TRBV28	NA	TRBJ1-5	NA	CASRRTRGTFSNQPQHF	TGTGCCAGCAGGCGGACGAGGGGGACTTTTAGCAATCAGCCCCAGCATTTT
TRBV29-1	TRBD1	TRBJ1-2	few	CSVHPSGQGAHYGYTF	TGCAGCGTTCATCCCTCGGGACAGGGGGCTCACTATGGCTACACCTTC
TRBV29-1	NA	TRBJ2-2	NA	CSAPGAGANTGELFF	TGCAGCGCCCCAGGGGCGGGAGCGAACACCGGGGAGCTGTTTTTT
TRBV12-3/TRBV12-4	TRBD2	TRBJ2-5	NA	CASSHGTSGRGGETQYF	TGTGCCAGCAGTCACGGGACTAGCGGGAGGGGTGGGGAGACCCAGTACTTC
TRBV20-1	NA	TRBJ2-1	few	CSAPRKSRNEQFF	TGCAGTGCCCCCCGCAAGTCCCGCAATGAGCAGTTCTTC
TRBV20-1	NA	TRBJ2-2	few	CSASTHTGELFF	TGCAGTGCTAGCACCCACACCGGGGAGCTGTTTTTT
TRBV6-2/TRBV6-3	TRBD1	TRBJ2-3	many	CASSNYLGTGSTDTQYF	TGTGCCAGCAGCAACTACCTTGGGACAGGGAGCACAGATACGCAGTATTTT
TRBV20-1	TRBD2	TRBJ2-2	many	CSANTPLAGGRTGELFF	TGCAGTGCTAATACTCCTCTAGCGGGAGGCAGGACCGGGGAGCTGTTTTTT
TRBV20-1	TRBD2	TRBJ2-1	NA	CSARGLASSYNEQFF	TGCAGTGCCAGGGGACTAGCTAGCTCCTACAATGAGCAGTTCTTC
TRBV3-1	TRBD1	TRBJ2-3	few	CASSQRDRGVMADTQYF	TGTGCCAGCAGCCAACGTGACAGGGGGGTCATGGCAGATACGCAGTATTTT
TRBV18	NA	TRBJ1-5	few	CASSPQGYSNQPQHF	TGTGCCAGCTCACCCCAGGGTTATAGCAATCAGCCCCAGCATTTT
TRBV29-1	NA	TRBJ2-7	NA	CSVGSAHRGGPYEQYF	TGCAGCGTTGGCAGCGCTCACAGGGGGGGGCCCTACGAGCAGTACTTC
TRBV12-3/TRBV12-4	TRBD2	TRBJ2-3	few	CASSFPRGLAGESSTDTQYF	TGTGCCAGCAGTTTTCCCCGGGGACTAGCGGGGGAGTCTAGCACAGATACGCAGTATTTT
TRBV6-5	NA	TRBJ2-1	few	CASSYSGVGVPNEQFF	TGTGCCAGCAGTTACTCGGGCGTGGGAGTGCCCAATGAGCAGTTCTTC
TRBV18	NA	TRBJ2-5	many	CASSPPRVQETQYF	TGTGCCAGCTCACCTCCAAGAGTCCAAGAGACCCAGTACTTC
TRBV4-3	TRBD2	TRBJ2-1	few	CASSQDAAGGSYNEQFF	TGCGCCAGCAGCCAAGATGCAGCGGGGGGCTCCTACAATGAGCAGTTCTTC
TRBV2	TRBD2	TRBJ2-1	NA	CASLAGGLYNEQFF	TGTGCCAGCCTAGCGGGGGGCCTCTACAATGAGCAGTTCTTC
TRBV29-1	NA	TRBJ2-2	many	CSVDRVGNTGELFF	TGCAGCGTTGACAGGGTCGGAAACACCGGGGAGCTGTTTTTT
TRBV25-1	NA	TRBJ2-7	few	CASSEYPGTQFEQYF	TGTGCCAGCAGTGAATACCCGGGGACCCAGTTCGAGCAGTACTTC
TRBV20-1	TRBD1	TRBJ1-1	few	CSARSGQGATEAFF	TGCAGTGCTAGATCAGGACAGGGGGCTACTGAAGCTTTCTTT
TRBV27	NA	TRBJ2-1	NA	CASSRQGGYNEQFF	TGTGCCAGCAGCCGACAGGGAGGGTACAATGAGCAGTTCTTC
TRBV5-8	NA	TRBJ2-2	many	CASSLLRNTGELFF	TGTGCCAGCAGCCTGTTACGTAACACCGGGGAGCTGTTTTTT
TRBV7-3	NA	TRBJ2-3	few	CASSPRQGRGDTQYF	TGTGCCAGCAGCCCTAGGCAGGGGCGTGGGGATACGCAGTATTTT
TRBV12-3/TRBV12-4	NA	TRBJ2-2	NA	CASSADRPQAGELFF	TGTGCCAGCAGCGCTGACAGGCCTCAGGCCGGGGAGCTGTTTTTT
TRBV3-1	NA	TRBJ2-7	NA	CASSQREVDEQYF	TGTGCCAGCAGCCAGAGGGAGGTGGACGAGCAGTACTTC
TRBV15	NA	TRBJ2-7	NA	CATSRFGQEGYEQYF	TGTGCCACCAGCAGGTTCGGACAGGAGGGCTACGAGCAGTACTTC
TRBV5-1	NA	TRBJ1-1	NA	CASSLGIGVGGTEAFF	TGCGCCAGCAGCTTGGGTATTGGGGTCGGCGGCACTGAAGCTTTCTTT
TRBV30	TRBD2	TRBJ2-1	NA	CAWSPLRLAGGPTDWDNEQFF	TGTGCCTGGAGTCCCCTTCGACTAGCGGGAGGGCCAACGGATTGGGACAATGAGCAGTTCTTC
TRBV29-1	NA	TRBJ2-2	many	CSGSGAPGELFF	TGCAGCGGATCAGGGGCACCCGGGGAGCTGTTTTTT